The sequence of this T cell receptor beta chain was determined in a study of shared clonotypes between healthy human individuals. CDR1 MNHNS and CDR2 SASEGT come from the germline V gene. The CDR3 covers 15 residues. The V gene end was trimmed by 4 bases and the J gene end by 5 bases; junction bases not matched to a gene: 6. This table comes from immunoSEQ multiplex PCR, and its TCRdb copy is limited to in-frame clones, with some not included. The profile shows roughly 2.2 million clones, approximately 95% of them singletons. The chain joins TRBV6-1 to TRBJ2-3, with 10 bases fitting TRBD2. Sequencing used naive CD4+ T cells from PBMCs. Subset defined: CD45RA+ positively selected. The sequence was collected from a man between 18 and 35 years old in good health. Some clones in this sample may be carry-over from other donors' samples. CDR3 bases: TGTGCCAGCAGTGTTAAGCGGGAGGGTCGAGATACGCAGTATTTT. Translating gives CASSVKREGRDTQYF.